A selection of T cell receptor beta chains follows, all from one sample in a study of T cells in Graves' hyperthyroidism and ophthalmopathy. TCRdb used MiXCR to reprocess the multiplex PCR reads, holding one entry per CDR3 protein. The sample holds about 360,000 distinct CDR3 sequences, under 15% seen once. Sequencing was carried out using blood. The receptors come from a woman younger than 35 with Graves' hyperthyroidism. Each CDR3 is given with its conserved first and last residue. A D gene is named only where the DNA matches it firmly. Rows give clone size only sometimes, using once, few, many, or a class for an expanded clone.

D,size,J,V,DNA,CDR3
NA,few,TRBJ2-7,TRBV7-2,TGTGCCAGCAGCTGGAGCGACGGCTACGAGCAGTACTTC,CASSWSDGYEQYF
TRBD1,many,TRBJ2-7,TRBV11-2,TGTGCCAGCAGACGTCCGGGACAGGGGCCCTACGAGCAGTACTTC,CASRRPGQGPYEQYF
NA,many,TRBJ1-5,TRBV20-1,TGCAGTGCCCATCGGGGGGAGAACCAGCCCCAGCATTTT,CSAHRGENQPQHF
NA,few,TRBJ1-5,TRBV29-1,TGCAGCGTTTCGGATAGCAATCAGCCCCAGCATTTT,CSVSDSNQPQHF
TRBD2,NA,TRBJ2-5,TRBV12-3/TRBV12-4,TGTGCCACTAGCGGGGGGCTCCCCCAAGAGACCCAGTACTTC,CATSGGLPQETQYF
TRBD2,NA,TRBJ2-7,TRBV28,TGTGCCAGTGGGAACCCAGGGCGTGGGTGGGGGGGCGAGCAGTACTTC,CASGNPGRGWGGEQYF
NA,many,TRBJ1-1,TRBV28,TGTGCCACCGGGGGGGGCATGAACACTGAAGCTTTCTTT,CATGGGMNTEAFF
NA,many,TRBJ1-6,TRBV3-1,TGTGCCAGCAGCCAAGGGCAGAGCTATCTCCACTTT,CASSQGQSYLHF
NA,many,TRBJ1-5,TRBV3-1,TGTGCCAGCAGCCAAGATCGCGGCGTGGCTCAGCCCCAGCATTTT,CASSQDRGVAQPQHF
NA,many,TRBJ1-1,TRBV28,TGTGCCAGCAGTTCTACAGGGACGAACACTGAAGCTTTCTTT,CASSSTGTNTEAFF
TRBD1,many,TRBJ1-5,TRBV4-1,TGCGCCAGCAGCCAACCCGGGACAGGGAAACAGCCCCAGCATTTT,CASSQPGTGKQPQHF
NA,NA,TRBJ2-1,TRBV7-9,TGTGCCAGCAGCCAGGAGGAGGTACGGTTCTTC,CASSQEEVRFF
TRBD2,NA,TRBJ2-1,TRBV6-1,TGTGCCAGCAGTCCCTTCGGGACTACCTCCTACAATGAGCAGTTCTTC,CASSPFGTTSYNEQFF
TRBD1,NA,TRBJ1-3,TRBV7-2,TGTGCCAGCAGCTTAAGCGGACAGGGGTCAAACTCTGGAAACACCATATATTTT,CASSLSGQGSNSGNTIYF
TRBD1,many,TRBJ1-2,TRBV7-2,TGTGCCAGCAGCTATCTGGACAGGACGGCGTCTGGCTACACCTTC,CASSYLDRTASGYTF
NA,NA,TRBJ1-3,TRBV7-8,TGTGCCAGCAGCTTAGGGACCCTCACTGGAGGAAACACCATATATTTT,CASSLGTLTGGNTIYF
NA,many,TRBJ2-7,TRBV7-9,TGTGCCAGCAGCTTAGTAGGGGAGATCTACGAGCAGTACTTC,CASSLVGEIYEQYF
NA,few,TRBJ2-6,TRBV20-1,TGCAGTGCTAGTTTCAGGGCGGGTGGGGCCAACGTCCTGACTTTC,CSASFRAGGANVLTF
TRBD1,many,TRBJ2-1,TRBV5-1,TGCGCCAGCATGAGGGGGCATTCTGGTCTGACCAATGAGCAGTTCTTC,CASMRGHSGLTNEQFF
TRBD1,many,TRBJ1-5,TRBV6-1,TGTGCCAGCAGGGGGACAGGGGGCCCTATACCCCAGCATTTT,CASRGTGGPIPQHF
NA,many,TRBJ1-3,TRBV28,TGTGCCAGCAGTCTCTCGGAATCTGGAAACACCATATATTTT,CASSLSESGNTIYF
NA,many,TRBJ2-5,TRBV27,TGTGCCAGCAGTCTGACCGGCGTCGTAGCGCAAGAGACCCAGTACTTC,CASSLTGVVAQETQYF
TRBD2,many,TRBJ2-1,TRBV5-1,TGCGCCAGCAGCTTGGTGGGCACTAGCGCCTACAATGAGCAGTTCTTC,CASSLVGTSAYNEQFF
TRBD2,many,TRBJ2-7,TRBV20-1,TGCAGTGCTAGAGGAGTAGCGGGAGGGGGGCGATACGAGCAGTACTTC,CSARGVAGGGRYEQYF
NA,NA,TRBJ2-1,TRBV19,TGTAGGCGGAAACTTAGCTCCTACAATGAGCAGTTCTTC,CRRKLSSYNEQFF
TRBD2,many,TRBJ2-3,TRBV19,TGTGCCAGTAGACGGACTAGCGGGAAGGAGGCAGATACGCAGTATTTT,CASRRTSGKEADTQYF
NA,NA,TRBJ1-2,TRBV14,TGTGCCAGCAGCCAAGACCCCGGGCCATTATCAATTAACTATGGCTACACCTTC,CASSQDPGPLSINYGYTF
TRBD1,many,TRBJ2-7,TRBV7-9,TGTGCCAGCAGCTTACTGAGGACAGGGGGAAACTACGAGCAGTACTTC,CASSLLRTGGNYEQYF
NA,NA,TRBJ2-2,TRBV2,TGTGCCAGCAGTAACAGGGCCCCGAACACCGGGGAGCTGATTTTT,CASSNRAPNTGELIF
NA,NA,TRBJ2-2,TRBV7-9,TGTGCCAGCAGCTTAGGCGTTAGTCACACCGGGGAGCTGTTTTTT,CASSLGVSHTGELFF
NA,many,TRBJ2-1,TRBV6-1,TGTGCCAGCAGTTATAACTCCTACAATGAGCAGTTCTTC,CASSYNSYNEQFF
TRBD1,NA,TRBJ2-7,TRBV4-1,TGCGCCAGCAGCCAAGAAGACAGGGAGTACGAGCAGTACTTC,CASSQEDREYEQYF
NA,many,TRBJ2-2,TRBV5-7,TGTGCCAGCAGCCGGGACTGCGTAAACACCGGGGAGCTGTTTTTT,CASSRDCVNTGELFF
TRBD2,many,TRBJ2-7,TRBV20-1,TGCAGTGCTATGGCTAGCGGGGGGGATTTCTCCTACGAGCAGTACTTC,CSAMASGGDFSYEQYF
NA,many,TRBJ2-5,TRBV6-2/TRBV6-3,TGTGCCAGCAGTTACGTTGGGCGAGTGGAGACCCAGTACTTC,CASSYVGRVETQYF
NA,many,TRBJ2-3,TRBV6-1,TGTGCCAGCAGACCCGGACGGGTGATAGATACGCAGTATTTT,CASRPGRVIDTQYF
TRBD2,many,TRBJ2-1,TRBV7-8,TGTGCCAGCAGCTTAAGGGGAATGTCCCTAGCGGGAGGGCCGGTCACTGAGCAGTTCTTC,CASSLRGMSLAGGPVTEQFF
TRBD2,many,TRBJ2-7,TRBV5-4,TGTGCCAGCAGCCCCGACAGGCCGCTCGGGACTAGCTACGAGCAGTACTTC,CASSPDRPLGTSYEQYF
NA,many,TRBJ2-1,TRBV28,TGTGCCAGCAGTCCGTCCCCCCGGGCAGGGGAGATTAATGAGCAGTTCTTC,CASSPSPRAGEINEQFF
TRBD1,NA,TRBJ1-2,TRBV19,TGTGCCAGTAGTCCACCGGGACAGGGAATTCCGGGCTACACCTTC,CASSPPGQGIPGYTF
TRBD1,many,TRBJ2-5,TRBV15,TGTGCCACCAGCAGAGATCTAGGACAGGGGGTAGAGACCCAGTACTTC,CATSRDLGQGVETQYF
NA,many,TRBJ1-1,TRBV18,TGTGCCAGCTCACCACAGGACGCCGAGGGGACTGAAGCTTTCTTT,CASSPQDAEGTEAFF
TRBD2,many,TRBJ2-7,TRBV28,TGTGCCAGCAGTCCGCGGGACTATGGCTACGAGCAGTACTTC,CASSPRDYGYEQYF
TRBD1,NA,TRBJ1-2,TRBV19,TGTGCCAGTAGTAGCCCCCCAGGATCGACAGGGGCTAACACCTTC,CASSSPPGSTGANTF
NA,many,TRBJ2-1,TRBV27,TGTGCCAGCAGTTCCGCAGGGGTCTTCTACAATGAGCAGTTCTTC,CASSSAGVFYNEQFF
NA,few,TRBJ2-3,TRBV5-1,TGCGCCAGCAGCTTGGTTACTACTAGCACAGATACGCAGTATTTT,CASSLVTTSTDTQYF
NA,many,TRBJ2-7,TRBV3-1,TGTGCCAGCAGCTGGACATGGCGAGGGTCCTACGAGCAGTACTTC,CASSWTWRGSYEQYF
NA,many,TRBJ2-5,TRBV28,TGTGCCAGCAGTTCAGCCGGCACAGCGCAAGAGACCCAGTACTTC,CASSSAGTAQETQYF
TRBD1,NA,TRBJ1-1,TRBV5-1,TGCGCCAGCGGTACCGGGACAGACTACACTGAAGCTTTCTTT,CASGTGTDYTEAFF
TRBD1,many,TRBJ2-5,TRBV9,TGTGCCAGCAGCCCCTGGGACAGACAAGAGACCCAGTACTTC,CASSPWDRQETQYF
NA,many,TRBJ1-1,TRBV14,TGTGCCAGCAGCGAAAAACCACGGGCGAGGGGTAGCACTGAAGCTTTCTTT,CASSEKPRARGSTEAFF
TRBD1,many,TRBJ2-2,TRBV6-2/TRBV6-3,TGTGCCAGCAGTTCACCGGGACAGGGGGATAGATTGAACACCGGGGAGCTGTTTTTT,CASSSPGQGDRLNTGELFF
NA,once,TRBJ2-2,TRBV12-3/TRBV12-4,TGTGCCAGCAGTTTAGATGGGACTTCTACCGGGGAGCTGTTTTTT,CASSLDGTSTGELFF
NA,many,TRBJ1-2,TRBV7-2,TGTGCCAGCAGCTCCGCGCCCCCGGACGCCGGCTACACCTTC,CASSSAPPDAGYTF
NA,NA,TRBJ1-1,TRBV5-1,TGCGCCAGCAGCTTGAGTAACGGGCCACTTGAAGCTTTCTTT,CASSLSNGPLEAFF
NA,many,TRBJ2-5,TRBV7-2,TGTGCCAGCAGCCGCTCGGGAGATGAGACCCAGTACTTC,CASSRSGDETQYF
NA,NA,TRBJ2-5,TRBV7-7,TGTGCTAGCAGCTTAGGGTCGTTTTCGTACCAAGAGACCCAGTACTTC,CASSLGSFSYQETQYF
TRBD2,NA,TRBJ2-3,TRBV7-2,TGTGCCAGCAGCCAAGCCGGACTAGCGGGAGATCGGGATACGCAGTATTTT,CASSQAGLAGDRDTQYF
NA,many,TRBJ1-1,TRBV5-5,TGTGCCAGCAGCTTGGGACAGGCCACTGAAGCTTTCTTT,CASSLGQATEAFF
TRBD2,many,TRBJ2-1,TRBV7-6,TGTGCCAGCAGCTTAGCCGGGAGGGCCTTAGTTTATGAGCAGTTCTTC,CASSLAGRALVYEQFF